Listed here are 2 T cell receptor beta chains from one sample, sequenced in a study of T cells expressing NK-cell markers. TCRdb re-called the 5' RACE reads, yielding one record per CDR3 amino acid sequence without DNA. The sample totals approximately 150,000 distinct CDR3 sequences. The sequenced material came from blood T cells: a sorted CD56 or NKG2C T cell subset, CD4+ or CD8+ T cells, or bulk PBMC T cells (not recorded which). These receptors were taken from a woman aged 18 to 75 in good health.

The chain joins TRBV12-5 to TRBJ2-5; TCRdb reports TRBD1, a call that lacks DNA to check it against. The CDR3 has 14 residues. Germline V gives CDR1 LGHNT, CDR2 FRNRAP. The CDR3 region is CASGQGQSAETQYF.

The chain recombines TRBV29-1 with TRBJ2-5; TCRdb gives TRBD2 as the D gene, but with no DNA this cannot be confirmed. Per the germline V gene, CDR1 is SQVTM and CDR2 is ANQGSEA. This CDR3 has 14 amino acids. CDR3 residues: CSGASGAIVETQYF.